What follows is one T cell receptor beta chain and its context. This record comes from a study of blood T cell repertoires in COVID-19. Study information: Sites across the United States, Italy and Spain contributed samples from acute and convalescent COVID-19. From T cells, B-cell-depleted T cells, or PBMCs came the material, which was cDNA or gDNA.

CDR1 is SGHAT and CDR2 is FQDESV in the germline V gene (reference sequence). Trimming left V 1 base short and J 1 base short, with 4 bases between. The CDR3 is 13 residues long. Authors' analysis steps: Reference gene primers were amplified, and this amplification served to estimate nucleated cell counts. The table came from immunoSEQ multiplex PCR; TCRdb's copy has only in-frame clones and leaves some out. Clone size and V and J calls were adopted from that table, with D and trimming inferred from the DNA. The table has about 110,000 clones, less than 80% seen once. V is TRBV11-1 and J is TRBJ2-5; D gene uncertain. The receptor comes from a man between 65 and 85 years old with active or convalescent COVID-19. Sample: peripheral blood. The CDR3 nucleotides read TGTGCCAGCAGCTTAGGTATCCAAGAGACCCAGTACTTC. This codes for CASSLGIQETQYF.